These 3 T cell receptor beta chains came from one sample sequenced in a study of beta chain features in type 1 diabetes. Reverse transcribing all isolated RNA meant expressed TCRB transcripts were sequenced. Here immunoSEQ multiplex PCR was the method, and the copy in TCRdb shows in-frame clones only, minus some. The top ten hold around 0.03% of the sample, which has nearly 250,000 clones, about 14% seen once. The specimen was naive CD4+ T cells from blood. Receptors originate from a woman in her thirties or forties in good health.

In regard to this clone: Other DNA variants within this sample encode the same CDR3. The J gene is TRBJ2-3, the V gene TRBV5-1; 11 nucleotides agree with TRBD2. CDR1 is SGHRS, CDR2 YFSETQ, per germline. V gave up 0 bases and J gave up 3 bases; unmatched junction bases: 3. The CDR3 covers 16 residues. The CDR3 loop reads CASSLGSSGGTDTQYF. For the CDR3, the DNA is TGCGCCAGCAGCTTGGGATCTAGCGGGGGGACAGATACGCAGTATTTT.

Notes on this clone: The sample has other DNA sequences that encode this CDR3 too. The chain combines TRBV5-1 with TRBJ2-3; TRBD2 might be the D (5 bases). The CDR3 contains 15 residues. The germline CDR1 and CDR2 sequences are SGHRS and YFSETQ. Trimming shortened V by 0 bases and J by 1 base, and 9 bases separated the two germline ends. The CDR3 bases are TGCGCCAGCAGCTTGGCCCCCGGGGGCACAGATACGCAGTATTTT. This codes for CASSLAPGGTDTQYF.

This clone occurred a few times. V and J are TRBV2 and TRBJ2-5; 11 nucleotides match TRBD2. The CDR3 extends over 18 amino acids. Unmatched junction bases numbered 16, after V lost 5 bases and J lost 5 bases. Germline V gene lookup returns CDR1 SNHLY and CDR2 FYNNEI. CDR3 in DNA: TGTGCCAGCAGTCGGCTTAGCGGGGGGGGAGTGAGTAGGGAGACCCAGTACTTC. It encodes CASSRLSGGGVSRETQYF.